The rows below give T cell receptor beta chains drawn from one sample of a study of blood T cell repertoires in COVID-19. Repertoires were generated with immunoSEQ multiplex PCR, while TCRdb's copy carries only in-frame clones and drops some. Of about 670,000 clones listed, around 89% are singletons. Sequenced input: peripheral blood. Receptors were obtained from a young woman with acute or convalescent COVID-19. CDR3s include the opening cysteine and the closing phenylalanine or tryptophan. A D gene is named only where the DNA matches it firmly.

V	J	D	CDR3
TRBV4-1	TRBJ2-7	NA	CASSPSLGYEQYF
TRBV6-5	TRBJ1-2	NA	CASSYSPGGYGYTF
TRBV7-8	TRBJ1-2	NA	CASSTGEAGYTF
TRBV11-2	TRBJ1-5	NA	CASSLVGGEQPQHF
TRBV6-6	TRBJ1-2	NA	CASSLTEQYGYTF
TRBV3-1/TRBV3-2	TRBJ2-1	TRBD2	CASSSRAGGLYNEQFF
TRBV3-1/TRBV3-2	TRBJ2-4	NA	CASSQEGLAEGNIQYF
TRBV12-3/TRBV12-4	TRBJ1-1	NA	CASSFSSEAFF
TRBV6-5	TRBJ2-2	TRBD1	CASSPQTGGTGELFF
TRBV28	TRBJ1-4	NA	CASSSHGSLGEKLFF
TRBV5-4	TRBJ1-2	TRBD1	CAIRQGAQGYTF
TRBV5-8	TRBJ2-7	TRBD1	CASSADREYEQYF
TRBV5-1	TRBJ2-7	TRBD1	CASSSGGTGYDEQYF
TRBV4-3	TRBJ1-2	NA	CASSQDLDSRLYGYTF
TRBV5-1	TRBJ1-2	NA	CASSPLSSGGNGYTF
TRBV12-5	TRBJ1-3	TRBD1	CASGLTRGTGGNTIYF
TRBV28	TRBJ1-2	NA	CASSVPGVTNYGYTF
TRBV7-6	TRBJ1-4	TRBD1	CASSLGPSRGFEKLFF
TRBV5-4	TRBJ1-3	NA	CASSPGQSWSSGNTIYF
TRBV5-1	TRBJ2-2	TRBD1	CASSLRQGMNTGELFF
TRBV13	TRBJ1-6	TRBD1	CASSNRQGGNSPLHF
TRBV9	TRBJ2-3	TRBD2	CASSVGTSGETDTQYF
TRBV6-2/TRBV6-3	TRBJ2-2	NA	CASSKPTGSEEFMRLFF
TRBV15	TRBJ1-1	TRBD1	CATSTWTGDNTEAFF
TRBV7-9	TRBJ1-2	NA	CASSPSTGPDYGYTF
TRBV2	TRBJ2-5	TRBD2	CASSLGLAGPQETQYF
TRBV7-8	TRBJ2-2	TRBD2	CASSRPTSGGPNTGELFF
TRBV3-1/TRBV3-2	TRBJ1-1	NA	CASSPTAAEAFF
TRBV7-2	TRBJ2-2	TRBD2	CASSFVASSGGANTGELFF
TRBV5-5	TRBJ1-1	NA	CASSFTVNTEAFF
TRBV2	TRBJ2-3	TRBD2	CASSGTRSDTQYF
TRBV15	TRBJ1-3	NA	CATTTVSGNTIYF
TRBV12-3/TRBV12-4	TRBJ1-4	NA	CASSLTTRLFF
TRBV7-6	TRBJ2-7	NA	CASSSFSRHSSYEQYF
TRBV7-3	TRBJ1-1	TRBD1	CASSSKQGVTEAFF
TRBV19	TRBJ1-2	TRBD1	CASLGGASNGYTF
TRBV30	TRBJ1-1	NA	CAWSGGATEAFF
TRBV3-1/TRBV3-2	TRBJ1-2	TRBD1	CASSSTGQVPTLNYGYTF
TRBV4-1	TRBJ1-3	NA	CASSQGGLRSSGNTIYF
TRBV2	TRBJ1-2	NA	CASSEWSRNYGYTF
TRBV6-2/TRBV6-3	TRBJ1-4	TRBD1	CASSHGQGYEKLFF
TRBV9	TRBJ1-6	TRBD1	CASSGTGGDNSPLHF
TRBV6-2/TRBV6-3	TRBJ1-5	TRBD1	CASSKDRGGNQPQHF
TRBV24-1	TRBJ1-5	NA	CATSMYNQPQHF
TRBV14	TRBJ1-2	NA	CASSHQQGSFYDYGYTF
TRBV27	TRBJ1-5	NA	CASSLQGNNQPQHF
TRBV21-1	TRBJ1-2	NA	CASSRRPGTGATALWYGYTF
TRBV13	TRBJ1-1	NA	CASSLGAVTGEAFF
TRBV27	TRBJ1-1	TRBD1	CASSSSGQLNTEAFF
TRBV5-1	TRBJ1-1	TRBD1	CASSFTSGGRAEAFF
TRBV19	TRBJ1-2	NA	CASSTYREASSNYGYTF
TRBV28	TRBJ2-6	NA	CASIARGYGANVLTF
TRBV7-2	TRBJ2-3	TRBD2	CASSIRYPGLAGITDTQYF
TRBV4-1	TRBJ1-1	NA	CASSHIWKGDEAFF
TRBV7-2	TRBJ2-5	TRBD2	CASSQDWGRAQYF
TRBV6-1	TRBJ1-2	NA	CASSETPGQNYGYTF
TRBV7-3	TRBJ1-5	TRBD1	CASSLKGQGCVLETHSNQPQHF
TRBV5-5	TRBJ2-7	NA	CASSLEGIPYEQYF